Below, one T cell receptor beta chain is given with its context. Its antigen is unknown. This sample is drawn from a study of blood T cells in healthy people across ages. Study-wide points: Whereas aged donors had fewer naive CD4+ cells, long-lived donors had more of them and higher diversity. Age advanced and TCR beta diversity per million T cells fell, roughly linearly. TCR beta diversity tracked closely with naive T cell percentage.

Using a J-beta primer mix together with a sample-barcoded 5' primer, a second PCR was run for 7 to 11 cycles. TCRdb re-derived calls from the 5' RACE reads in MiXCR, one entry per CDR3 protein. The table lists more than 700,000 distinct CDR3 sequences, 50% to 65% of them singletons, with approximately 40% in the top ten. Germline V gives CDR1 DFQATT, CDR2 SNEGSKA (reference sequence). CDR3 length: 14 residues. V lost 5 bases to trimming and J lost 7 bases; unmatched junction nucleotides: 8. The sample was blood. V and J are TRBV20-1 and TRBJ2-1; 10 bases line up with TRBD1. The clonotype comes from an older man in good health. The CDR3 nucleotides are TGCAGTGCTCATGACAGGGGGCTTAGGAATGAGCAGTTCTTC. Translation: CSAHDRGLRNEQFF.